Given below is one TCR beta chain in context. Antigen unknown. The material for each subset, its genomic DNA, was split evenly across several immunoSEQ plates. The table came from immunoSEQ multiplex PCR; TCRdb's copy has only in-frame clones and leaves some out. The data hold 950,000 to 1,100,000 clones, with around three quarters observed a single time. The CDR3 loop spans 12 amino acids. CDR1 is ENHRY and CDR2 is SYGVKD in the germline V gene. Trimming removed 0 bases at V and 8 bases at J, with 7 bases between. Every one of the donors was a Caucasian adult that lived in Nashville, Tennessee. This specimen comes from a study of shared clonotypes between healthy human individuals. Study observations and caveats: The study found lower generation probabilities in non-shared clonotypes than in those shared by all four donors. Larger estimated richness was generally recorded for naive subsets relative to memory subsets.

The TCR sequence derives from a man aged 18 to 35 in good health. Some clones in this sample may be carry-over from other donors' samples. The chain couples TRBV10-3 to TRBJ1-1, with D perhaps TRBD1 (5 bases). The sequencing sample was made of memory CD4+ T cells from PBMCs. Subset meaning: CD45RA-negative fraction. CDR3 nucleotides: TGTGCCATCAGTGAGTCTCAGGGAGAAGCTTTCTTT. Translating gives CAISESQGEAFF.